The entry below gives a single T cell receptor (beta chain) sequence along with its context. Its antigen is still unknown. The data were taken from a study of T cell responses to AZD1222 COVID-19 vaccine. Regarding the study as a whole: Breadth and depth of Spike-specific TCRs rose after two AZD1222 doses. It was only 6 or 7 AZD1222 recipients who were seropositive at baseline. Targets within unmutated variant regions were reportedly found for nearly half of spike-specific TCRs. Most donors were white British, females outnumbered males, and clonal diversity was possibly underestimated.

The germline gives CDR1 KGHDR, CDR2 SFDVKD. CDR3 length: 14 amino acids. V shed 3 bases, J shed 5 bases, and the junction held 2 bases outside the gene matches. Repertoires were generated with immunoSEQ multiplex PCR, while TCRdb's copy carries only in-frame clones and drops some. The sample has about 40,000 clones; 88% are singletons. The chain joins TRBV24-1 to TRBJ2-5; 10 bases are shared with TRBD2. This clonotype originated in an adult who received the MenACWY meningococcal vaccine as a control. Sequencing used peripheral blood, obtained 28 days after the second dose of the MenACWY control vaccine. In nucleotides, the CDR3 is TGTGCCACCAGTGATCCGGGACTAGCGGAGACCCAGTACTTC. Protein: CATSDPGLAETQYF.